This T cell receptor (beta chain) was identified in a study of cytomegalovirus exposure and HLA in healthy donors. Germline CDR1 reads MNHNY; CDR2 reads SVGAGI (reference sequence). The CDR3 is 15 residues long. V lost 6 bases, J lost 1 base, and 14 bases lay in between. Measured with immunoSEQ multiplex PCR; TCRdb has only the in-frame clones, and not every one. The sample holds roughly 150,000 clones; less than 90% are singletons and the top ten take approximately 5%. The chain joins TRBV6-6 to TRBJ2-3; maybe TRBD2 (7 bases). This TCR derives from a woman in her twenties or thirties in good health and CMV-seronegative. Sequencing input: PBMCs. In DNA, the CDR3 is TGTGCCAGCAGCAGTGTGGGGGGGCGCACAGATACGCAGTATTTT. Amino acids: CASSSVGGRTDTQYF.